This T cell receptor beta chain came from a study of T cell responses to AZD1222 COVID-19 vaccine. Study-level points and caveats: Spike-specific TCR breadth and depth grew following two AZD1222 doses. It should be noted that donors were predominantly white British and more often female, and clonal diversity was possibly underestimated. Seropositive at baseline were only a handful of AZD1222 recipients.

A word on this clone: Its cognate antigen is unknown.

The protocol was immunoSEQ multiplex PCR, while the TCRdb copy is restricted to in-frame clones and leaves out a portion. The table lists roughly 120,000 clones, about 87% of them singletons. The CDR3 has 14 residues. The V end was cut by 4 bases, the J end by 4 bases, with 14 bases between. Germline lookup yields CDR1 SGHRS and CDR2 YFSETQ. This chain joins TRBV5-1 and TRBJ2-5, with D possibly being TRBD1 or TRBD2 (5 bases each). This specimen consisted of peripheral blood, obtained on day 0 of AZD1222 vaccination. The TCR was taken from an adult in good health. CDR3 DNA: TGCGCCAGCAGCCTGGTGGGGGTCCGAGAGACCCAGTACTTC. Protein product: CASSLVGVRETQYF.